This T cell receptor beta chain comes out of a study of low-dose radiotherapy and immunotherapy resistance in tumors. Study context: Intravenously given cyclophosphamide 200 mg/m2 followed a two-week schedule that placed each dose one day before radiation and immunotherapy. Aspirin 300 mg was given orally each day for four cycles from cycle 1 day 1.

Primers targeting TRAV and TRBV primed first-strand cDNA, covering alpha and beta chains. Amplification, which lasted approximately 20 PCR cycles, used a constant-region primer and V-primer adapter to amplify TCRs. TCRdb reprocessed the reads via MiXCR and lists one record per CDR3 protein. The sample records roughly 18,000 distinct CDR3 sequences, under 80% being singletons. Along with nivolumab and ipilimumab, donors received aspirin, low-dose cyclophosphamide and low-dose radiotherapy. Patients with advanced, tumor-infiltrating lymphocyte-negative solid tumors were eligible. V lost 8 bases, J lost 1 base, and 10 bases lay in between. This CDR3 has 13 amino acids. Germline V gene lookup returns CDR1 MNHNY and CDR2 SVGAGI (reference sequence).

This TCR came from a human donor with advanced metastatic prostate, ovarian, gallbladder or colorectal cancer (not recorded which). This table probably holds off-target reads from a library built for another chain. This sequence joins TRBV6-6 and TRBJ2-3; D ambiguous. Here the CDR3 DNA reads TGTGCCAGCGGGATACGGCGCACAGATACGCAGTATTTT. Protein product: CASGIRRTDTQYF.